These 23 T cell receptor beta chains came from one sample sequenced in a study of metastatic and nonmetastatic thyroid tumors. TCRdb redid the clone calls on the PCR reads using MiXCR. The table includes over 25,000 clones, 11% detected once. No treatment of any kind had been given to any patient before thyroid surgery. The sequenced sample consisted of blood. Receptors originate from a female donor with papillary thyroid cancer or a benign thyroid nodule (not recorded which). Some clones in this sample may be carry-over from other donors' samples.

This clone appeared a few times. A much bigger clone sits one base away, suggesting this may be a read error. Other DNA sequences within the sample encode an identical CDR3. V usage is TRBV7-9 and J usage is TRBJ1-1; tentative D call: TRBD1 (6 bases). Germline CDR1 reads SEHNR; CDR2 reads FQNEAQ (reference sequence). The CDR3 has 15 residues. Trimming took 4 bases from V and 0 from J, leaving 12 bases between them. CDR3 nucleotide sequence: TGTGCCAGCAGCTCGAATAGGGGGATGAACACTGAAGCTTTCTTT. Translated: CASSSNRGMNTEAFF.

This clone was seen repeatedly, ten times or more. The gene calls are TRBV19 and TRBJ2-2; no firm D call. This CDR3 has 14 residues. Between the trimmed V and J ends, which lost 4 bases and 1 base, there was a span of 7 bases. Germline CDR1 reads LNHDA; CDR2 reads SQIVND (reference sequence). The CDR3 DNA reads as TGTGCCAGTAGTACCCGAAGGAACACCGGGGAGCTGTTTTTT. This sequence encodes CASSTRRNTGELFF.

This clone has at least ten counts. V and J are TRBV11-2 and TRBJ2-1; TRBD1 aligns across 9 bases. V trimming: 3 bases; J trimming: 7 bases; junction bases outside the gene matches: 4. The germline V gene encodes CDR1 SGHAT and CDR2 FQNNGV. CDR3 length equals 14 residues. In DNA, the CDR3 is TGTGCCAGCAGCTTTACACAGGGGGCAAATGAGCAGTTCTTC. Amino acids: CASSFTQGANEQFF.

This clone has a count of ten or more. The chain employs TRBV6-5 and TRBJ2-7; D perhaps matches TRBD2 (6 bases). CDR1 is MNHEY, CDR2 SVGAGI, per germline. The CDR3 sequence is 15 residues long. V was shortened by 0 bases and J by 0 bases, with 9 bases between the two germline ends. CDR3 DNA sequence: TGTGCCAGCAGTTACTCTCTAGCGAGCTCCTACGAGCAGTACTTC. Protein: CASSYSLASSYEQYF.

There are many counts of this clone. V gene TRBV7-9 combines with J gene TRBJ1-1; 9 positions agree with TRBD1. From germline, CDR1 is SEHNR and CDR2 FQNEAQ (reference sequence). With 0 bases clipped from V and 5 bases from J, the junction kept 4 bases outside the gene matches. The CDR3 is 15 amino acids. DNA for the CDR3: TGTGCCAGCAGCTTAGCACAGGGGGCGGGAACTGAAGCTTTCTTT. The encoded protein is CASSLAQGAGTEAFF.

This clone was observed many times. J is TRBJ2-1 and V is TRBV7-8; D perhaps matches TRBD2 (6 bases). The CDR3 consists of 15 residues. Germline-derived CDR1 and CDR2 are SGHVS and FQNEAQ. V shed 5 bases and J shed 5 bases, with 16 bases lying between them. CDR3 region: CASSVSGTRNNEQFF. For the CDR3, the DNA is TGTGCCAGCAGCGTATCCGGGACTCGAAACAATGAGCAGTTCTTC.

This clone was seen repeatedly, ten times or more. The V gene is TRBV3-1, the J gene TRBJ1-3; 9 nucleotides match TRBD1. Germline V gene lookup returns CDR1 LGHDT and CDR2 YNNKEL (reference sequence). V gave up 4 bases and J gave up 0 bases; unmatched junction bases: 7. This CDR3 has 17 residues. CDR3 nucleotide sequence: TGTGCCAGCAGCCGGGACAGGGTACTAAGCTCTGGAAACACCATATATTTT. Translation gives CASSRDRVLSSGNTIYF.

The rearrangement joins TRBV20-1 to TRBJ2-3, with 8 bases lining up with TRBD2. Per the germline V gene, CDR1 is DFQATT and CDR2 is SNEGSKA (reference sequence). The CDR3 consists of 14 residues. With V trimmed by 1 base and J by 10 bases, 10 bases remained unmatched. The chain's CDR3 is CSARVSGGPGSQYF. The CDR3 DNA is TGCAGTGCTAGAGTATCGGGAGGGCCTGGGTCGCAGTATTTT.

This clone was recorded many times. The CDR3 region has the DNA TGTGCCAGCAGCTTAGGGGCGGGACTCTATACGCAGTATTTT. It translates to CASSLGAGLYTQYF. This chain uses TRBV7-2 with TRBJ2-3; perhaps TRBD2 as D (6 bases). Trimming took off 1 base at V and 7 bases at J, with 12 bases between the two ends. In germline, CDR1 is SGHTA, CDR2 FQGNSA. This CDR3 contains 14 residues.

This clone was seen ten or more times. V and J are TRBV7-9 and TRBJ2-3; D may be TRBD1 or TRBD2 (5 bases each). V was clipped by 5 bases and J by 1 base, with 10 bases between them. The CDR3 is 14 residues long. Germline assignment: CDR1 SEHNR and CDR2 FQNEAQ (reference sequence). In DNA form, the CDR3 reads TGTGCCAGCAGCCCCTTGGGGGGCACAGATACGCAGTATTTT. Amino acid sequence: CASSPLGGTDTQYF.

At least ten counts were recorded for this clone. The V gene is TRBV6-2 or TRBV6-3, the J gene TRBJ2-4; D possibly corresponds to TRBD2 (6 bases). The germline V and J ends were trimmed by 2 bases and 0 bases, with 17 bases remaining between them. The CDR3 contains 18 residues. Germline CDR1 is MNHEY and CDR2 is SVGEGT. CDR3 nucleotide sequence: TGTGCCAGCAGTTACCCCCGAACGACGGGAGTAGCCAAAAACATTCAGTACTTC. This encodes CASSYPRTTGVAKNIQYF.

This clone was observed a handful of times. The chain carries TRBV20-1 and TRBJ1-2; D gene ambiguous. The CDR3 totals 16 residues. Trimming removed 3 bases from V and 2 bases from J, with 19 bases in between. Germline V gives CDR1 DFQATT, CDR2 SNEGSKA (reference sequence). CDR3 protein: CSASGLTKGRNYGYTF. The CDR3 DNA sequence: TGCAGTGCTAGTGGCCTTACTAAGGGAAGAAACTATGGCTACACCTTC.

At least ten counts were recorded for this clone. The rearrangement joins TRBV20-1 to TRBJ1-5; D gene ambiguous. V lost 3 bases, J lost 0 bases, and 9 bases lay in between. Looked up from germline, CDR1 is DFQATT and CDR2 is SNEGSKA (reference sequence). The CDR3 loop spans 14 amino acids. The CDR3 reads CSARIGNSNQPQHF. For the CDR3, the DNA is TGCAGTGCTAGGATAGGCAATAGCAATCAGCCCCAGCATTTT.

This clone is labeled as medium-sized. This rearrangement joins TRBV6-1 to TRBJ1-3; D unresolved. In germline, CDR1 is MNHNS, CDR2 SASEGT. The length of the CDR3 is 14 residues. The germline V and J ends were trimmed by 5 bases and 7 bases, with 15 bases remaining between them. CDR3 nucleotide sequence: TGTGCCAGCAGTCCTACGGCGTTGGGGAACACCATATATTTT. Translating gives CASSPTALGNTIYF.

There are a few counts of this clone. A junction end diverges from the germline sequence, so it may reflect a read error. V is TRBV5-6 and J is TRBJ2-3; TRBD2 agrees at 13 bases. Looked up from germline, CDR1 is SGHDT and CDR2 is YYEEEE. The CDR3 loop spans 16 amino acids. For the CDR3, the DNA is TGTGCCAGCGGCTTAGGACTAGCGGGAGACACAGATACGCAGTATTTT. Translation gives CASGLGLAGDTDTQYF.

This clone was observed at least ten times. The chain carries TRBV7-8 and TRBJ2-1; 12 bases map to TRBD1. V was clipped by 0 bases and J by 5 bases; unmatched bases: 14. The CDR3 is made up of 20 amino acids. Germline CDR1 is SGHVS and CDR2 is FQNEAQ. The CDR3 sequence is CASSLAIPAGTGGLDNEQFF. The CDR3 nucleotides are TGTGCCAGCAGCTTAGCGATTCCGGCCGGGACAGGGGGCCTCGACAATGAGCAGTTCTTC.

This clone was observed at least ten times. CDR3 DNA sequence: TGTGCCAGCAGCGCCCGGGGGGGGCCTTTCTCCTACGAGCAGTACTTC. It is translated as CASSARGGPFSYEQYF. This sequence joins TRBV7-9 and TRBJ2-7, with 8 bases identical to TRBD2. This CDR3 is 16 amino acids long. V shed 5 bases, J shed 0 bases, and the junction held 9 bases outside the gene matches. The germline CDR1 and CDR2 sequences are SEHNR and FQNEAQ (reference sequence).

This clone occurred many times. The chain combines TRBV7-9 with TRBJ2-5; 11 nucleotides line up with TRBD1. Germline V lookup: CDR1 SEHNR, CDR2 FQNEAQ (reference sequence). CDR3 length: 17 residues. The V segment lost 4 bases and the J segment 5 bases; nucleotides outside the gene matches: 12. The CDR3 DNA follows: TGTGCCAGCAGCTCACTTCCTGCGGACAGGGGGCGGGAGACCCAGTACTTC. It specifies CASSSLPADRGRETQYF. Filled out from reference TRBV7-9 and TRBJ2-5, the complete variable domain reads DTGVSQNPRHKITKRGQNVTFRCDPISEHNRLYWYRQTLGQGPEFLTYFQNEAQLEKSRLLSDRFSAERPKGSFSTLEIQRTEQGDSAMYLCASSSLPADRGRETQYFGPGTRLLVL.

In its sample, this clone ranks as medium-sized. As DNA, the CDR3 is TGTGCCAGCAGTGAGCATCCCGGGACAGGGGACAATGAGCAGTTCTTC. Protein sequence: CASSEHPGTGDNEQFF. This chain uses TRBV6-1 with TRBJ2-1; the match to TRBD1 covers 10 bases. J was trimmed by 5 bases and V by 3 bases; bases with no gene match: 7. Per germline, CDR1 MNHNS and CDR2 SASEGT. CDR3 length: 16 residues.

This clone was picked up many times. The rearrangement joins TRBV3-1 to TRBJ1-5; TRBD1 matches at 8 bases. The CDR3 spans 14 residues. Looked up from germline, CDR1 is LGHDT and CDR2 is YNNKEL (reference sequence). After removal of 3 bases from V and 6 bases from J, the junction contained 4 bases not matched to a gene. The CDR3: CASSQQGAGQPQHF. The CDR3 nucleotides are TGTGCCAGCAGCCAGCAGGGGGCGGGTCAGCCCCAGCATTTT.

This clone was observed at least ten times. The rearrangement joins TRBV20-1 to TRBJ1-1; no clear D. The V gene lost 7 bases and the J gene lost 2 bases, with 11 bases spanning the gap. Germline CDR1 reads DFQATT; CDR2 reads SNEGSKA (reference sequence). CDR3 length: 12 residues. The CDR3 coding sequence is TGCAGTGGAGATACAAGTAACACTGAAGCTTTCTTT. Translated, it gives CSGDTSNTEAFF.

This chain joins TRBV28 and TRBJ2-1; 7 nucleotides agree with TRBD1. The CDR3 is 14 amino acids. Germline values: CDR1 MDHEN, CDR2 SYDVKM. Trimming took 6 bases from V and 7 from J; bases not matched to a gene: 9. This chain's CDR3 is CASSSRDSMNEQFF. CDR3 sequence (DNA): TGTGCCAGCAGCTCCCGGGACAGTATGAATGAGCAGTTCTTC.

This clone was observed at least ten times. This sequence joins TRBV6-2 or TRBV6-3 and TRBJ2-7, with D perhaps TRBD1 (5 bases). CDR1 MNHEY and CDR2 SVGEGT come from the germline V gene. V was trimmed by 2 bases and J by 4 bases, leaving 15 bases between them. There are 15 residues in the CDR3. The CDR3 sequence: CASSYPVEQEYEQYF. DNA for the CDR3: TGTGCCAGCAGTTACCCGGTTGAACAGGAGTACGAGCAGTACTTC.